The 5 T cell receptor beta chains in this list originate from one sample, sequenced in a study of blood T cell repertoires in COVID-19. Some clones are missing from TCRdb's copy, which holds only in-frame ones; the method was immunoSEQ multiplex PCR. The top ten clones hold approximately 4.7% of a sample with around 330,000 clones, around nine tenths of them seen once. Input material: PBMCs or T cells enriched from blood (not recorded which). Receptor source: a man in his sixties who had recovered from COVID-19.

CDR3 bases: TGTGCCATCAGTGAGAGGACTAGCGGGAGGCCAAACCTTGGGGAGCAGTACTTC. Translation: CAISERTSGRPNLGEQYF. The chain is built from TRBV10-3 and TRBJ2-7; 14 positions match TRBD2. This CDR3 contains 18 residues. Germline values: CDR1 ENHRY, CDR2 SYGVKD. Trimming cost V 2 bases and J 7 bases; bases outside gene matches: 13.

In this sample, this clone turned up once. The rearrangement links TRBV11-3 to TRBJ2-7; 8 bases fit TRBD1. CDR3 length equals 12 residues. CDR1 and CDR2 (germline): SGHNT, YENEEA. The trim removed 5 bases at V and 5 bases at J, leaving 2 bases unmatched. Here the CDR3 reads CASSRQGNEQYF. In nucleotides, the CDR3 is TGTGCCAGCAGCCGACAGGGGAACGAGCAGTACTTC.

The gene calls are TRBV19 and TRBJ1-2; 7 bases match TRBD1. The CDR3 length is 16 residues. Trimming took 3 bases from V and 7 from J; bases not matched to a gene: 14. Germline CDR1 reads LNHDA; CDR2 reads SQIVND (reference sequence). CDR3 protein: CASSMFKGQYSAGYTF. The CDR3 nucleotides read TGTGCCAGTAGTATGTTTAAGGGACAGTACTCGGCTGGCTACACCTTC.

The chain carries TRBV3-1 (or the pseudogene TRBV3-2) and TRBJ1-1; D is undetermined. Germline CDR1 is LGHDT and CDR2 is YNNKEL (reference sequence). V was clipped by 3 bases and J by 3 bases, with 14 bases between them. The CDR3 spans 15 residues. In DNA, the CDR3 is TGTGCCAGCAGCCAGGGATACGGAGGCGACACTGAAGCTTTCTTT. This sequence encodes CASSQGYGGDTEAFF.

V is TRBV5-5 and J is TRBJ2-7; 7 bases agree with TRBD2. Trimming at V came to 3 bases and at J to 2 bases, leaving 5 bases not matched to a gene. The CDR3 loop spans 14 amino acids. Per the germline V gene, CDR1 is SGHKS and CDR2 is YYEKEE (reference sequence). The CDR3 DNA is TGTGCCAGCAGCTCTAGCGGAGTCGCCTACGAGCAGTACTTC. This codes for CASSSSGVAYEQYF.